This T cell receptor (beta chain) derives from a study of T-cell reconstitution after alpha-beta-depleted transplantation in children. Study conclusions and caveats: Some patients showed high day-60 TCRbeta diversity, which derived from surviving recipient T cells and thymic progenitors. Fresh T-cell production supplied most of the T-cell counts and diversity seen one year after transplant. Alpha-beta T cells present about two months after transplant were reported to originate from several hundred expanded graft clones.

A TCRbeta library incorporating unique molecular identifiers was prepared. TCRdb ran MiXCR on the PCR reads and lists one entry per CDR3 protein. Of roughly 20,000 distinct CDR3 sequences in the sample, around 13% were seen once. The CDR3 contains 14 residues. The V gene lost 0 bases and the J gene lost 5 bases, with 8 bases spanning the gap. From germline, CDR1 is SGHRS and CDR2 YFSETQ. By its share, this clonotype is medium-sized. The antigen remains undetermined. The clonotype was recovered from a female patient between 2 and 15 years old who had a stem cell transplant for congenital amegakaryocytic thrombocytopenia, so the T cells may come from the graft donor. The sample consisted of PBMCs, mostly from graft donor cells, taken 60 days after TCRalphabeta/CD19-depleted stem cell transplant. The rearrangement uses TRBV5-1 and TRBJ2-2; the D gene is possibly TRBD2 (6 bases). CDR3 region: CASSLASVTGELFF. Written as DNA, the CDR3 is TGCGCCAGCAGCTTGGCTAGCGTAACCGGGGAGCTGTTTTTT.